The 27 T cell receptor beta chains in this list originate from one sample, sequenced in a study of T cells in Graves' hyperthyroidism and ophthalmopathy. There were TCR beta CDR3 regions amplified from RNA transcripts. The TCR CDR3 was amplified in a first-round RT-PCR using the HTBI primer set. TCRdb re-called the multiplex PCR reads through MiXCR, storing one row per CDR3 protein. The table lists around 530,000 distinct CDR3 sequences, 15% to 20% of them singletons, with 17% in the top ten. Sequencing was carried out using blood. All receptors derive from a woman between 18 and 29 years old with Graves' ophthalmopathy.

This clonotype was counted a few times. The chain's CDR3 is CASSGEDGDSPLHF. CDR3 nucleotide sequence: TGTGCCAGCAGCGGTGAGGATGGGGATTCACCCCTCCACTTT. The chain has TRBV5-4 and TRBJ1-6; D ambiguous. This CDR3 contains 14 residues. V was cut by 4 bases and J by 8 bases, with 13 bases left in between. Germline V gives CDR1 SGHNT, CDR2 YYREEE (reference sequence).

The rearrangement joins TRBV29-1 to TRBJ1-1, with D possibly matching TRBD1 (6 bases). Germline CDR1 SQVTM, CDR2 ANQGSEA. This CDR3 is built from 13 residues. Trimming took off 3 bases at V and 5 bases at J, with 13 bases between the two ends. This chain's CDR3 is CSVDWGRRTEAFF. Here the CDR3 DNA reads TGCAGCGTTGATTGGGGGCGTAGGACTGAAGCTTTCTTT. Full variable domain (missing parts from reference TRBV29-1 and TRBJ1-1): SAVISQKPSRDICQRGTSLTIQCQVDSQVTMMFWYRQQPGQSLTLIATANQGSEATYESGFVIDKFPISRPNLTFSTLTVSNMSPEDSSIYLCSVDWGRRTEAFFGQGTRLTVV.

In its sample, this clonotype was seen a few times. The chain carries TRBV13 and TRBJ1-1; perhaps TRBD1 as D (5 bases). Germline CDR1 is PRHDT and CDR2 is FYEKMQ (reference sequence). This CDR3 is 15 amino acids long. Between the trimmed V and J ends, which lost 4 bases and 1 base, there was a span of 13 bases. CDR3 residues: CASSSPGPSNTEAFF. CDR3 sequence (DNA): TGTGCCAGCAGCTCACCGGGACCTTCGAACACTGAAGCTTTCTTT.

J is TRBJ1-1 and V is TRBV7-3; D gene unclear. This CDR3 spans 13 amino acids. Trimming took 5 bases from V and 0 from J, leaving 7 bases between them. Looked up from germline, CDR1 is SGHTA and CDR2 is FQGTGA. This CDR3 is CASSHLMNTEAFF. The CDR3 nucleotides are TGTGCCAGCAGCCACCTTATGAACACTGAAGCTTTCTTT.

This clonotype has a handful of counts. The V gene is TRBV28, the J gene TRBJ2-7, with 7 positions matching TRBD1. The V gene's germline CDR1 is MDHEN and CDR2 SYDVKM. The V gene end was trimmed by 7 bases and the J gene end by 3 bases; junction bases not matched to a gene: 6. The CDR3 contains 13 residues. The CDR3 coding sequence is TGTGCCAGCACCGGGCAGGGGGTCTACGAGCAGTACTTC. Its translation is CASTGQGVYEQYF.

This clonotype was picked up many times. CDR3 in DNA: TGTGCCAGCAGTTTACGTGACAGAAATAATTCACCCCTCCACTTT. This sequence encodes CASSLRDRNNSPLHF. The chain carries TRBV28 and TRBJ1-6; D may be TRBD1 (5 bases). Trimming left V 2 bases short and J 5 bases short, with 10 bases between. Germline CDR1 and CDR2: MDHEN and SYDVKM. CDR3 length: 15 amino acids.

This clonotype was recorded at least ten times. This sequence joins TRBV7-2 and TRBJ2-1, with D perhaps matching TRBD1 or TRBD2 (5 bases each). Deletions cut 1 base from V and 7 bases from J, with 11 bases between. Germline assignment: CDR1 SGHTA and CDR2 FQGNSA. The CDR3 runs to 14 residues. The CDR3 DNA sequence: TGTGCCAGCAGCTTAGAGCGGACACTGAATGAGCAGTTCTTC. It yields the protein CASSLERTLNEQFF.

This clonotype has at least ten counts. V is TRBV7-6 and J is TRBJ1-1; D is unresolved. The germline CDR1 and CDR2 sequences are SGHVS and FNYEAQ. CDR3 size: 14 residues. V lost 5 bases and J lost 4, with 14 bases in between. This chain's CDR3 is CASSPHLGGTEAFF. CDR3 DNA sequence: TGTGCCAGCAGCCCCCATTTAGGAGGCACTGAAGCTTTCTTT.

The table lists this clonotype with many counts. This CDR3 reads CSARSTLNTEAFF. The CDR3 nucleotides are TGCAGTGCTAGATCGACACTGAACACTGAAGCTTTCTTT. The chain carries TRBV20-1 and TRBJ1-1; D gene ambiguous. This CDR3 region has 13 residues. Trimming left V 2 bases short and J 0 bases short, with 7 bases between. CDR1 and CDR2 (germline): DFQATT, SNEGSKA (reference sequence).

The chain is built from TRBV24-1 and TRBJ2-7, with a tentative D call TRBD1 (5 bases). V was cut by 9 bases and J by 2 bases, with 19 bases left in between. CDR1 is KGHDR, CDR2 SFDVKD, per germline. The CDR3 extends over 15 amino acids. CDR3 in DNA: TGTGCCACCCCCCATCGCAAGACAGACACCTACGAGCAGTACTTC. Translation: CATPHRKTDTYEQYF.

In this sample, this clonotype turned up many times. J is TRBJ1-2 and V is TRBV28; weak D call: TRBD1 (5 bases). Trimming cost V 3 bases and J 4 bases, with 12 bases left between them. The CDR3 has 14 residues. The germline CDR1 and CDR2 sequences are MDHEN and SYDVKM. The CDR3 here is CASSLTQGVYGYTF. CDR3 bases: TGTGCCAGCAGTTTGACTCAGGGAGTCTATGGCTACACCTTC.

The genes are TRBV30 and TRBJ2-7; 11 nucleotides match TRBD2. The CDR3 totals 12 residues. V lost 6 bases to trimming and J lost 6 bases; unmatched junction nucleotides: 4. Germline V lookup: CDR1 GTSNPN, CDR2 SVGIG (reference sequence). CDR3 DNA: TGTGCCTGTACTAGCGGGAGTGGCGAGCAGTACTTC. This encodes CACTSGSGEQYF.

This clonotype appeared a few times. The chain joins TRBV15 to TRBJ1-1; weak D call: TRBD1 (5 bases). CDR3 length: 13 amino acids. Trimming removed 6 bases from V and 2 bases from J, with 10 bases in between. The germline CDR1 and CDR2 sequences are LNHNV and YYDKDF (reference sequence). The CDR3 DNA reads TGTGCCACCAGGTCGGGGGTTAACACTGAAGCTTTCTTT. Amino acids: CATRSGVNTEAFF.

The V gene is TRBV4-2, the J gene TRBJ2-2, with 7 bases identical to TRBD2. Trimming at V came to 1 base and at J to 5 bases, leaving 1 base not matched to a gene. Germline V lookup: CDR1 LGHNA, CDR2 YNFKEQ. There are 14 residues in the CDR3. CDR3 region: CASSQVAGTGELFF. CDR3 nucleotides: TGTGCCAGCAGCCAAGTAGCGGGTACCGGGGAGCTGTTTTTT.

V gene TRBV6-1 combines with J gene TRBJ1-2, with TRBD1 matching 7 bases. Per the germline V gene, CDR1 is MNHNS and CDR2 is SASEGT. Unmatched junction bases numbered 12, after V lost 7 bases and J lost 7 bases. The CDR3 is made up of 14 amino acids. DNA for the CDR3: TGTGCCAGCAATCCGGGAGGGGGCCGTTTTGGCTACACCTTC. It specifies CASNPGGGRFGYTF.

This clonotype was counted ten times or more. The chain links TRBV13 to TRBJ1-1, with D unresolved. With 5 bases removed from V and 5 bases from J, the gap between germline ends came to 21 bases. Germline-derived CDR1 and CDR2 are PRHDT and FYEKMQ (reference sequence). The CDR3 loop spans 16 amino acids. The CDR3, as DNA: TGTGCCAGCAGCCCCAATCCCGGGGAGGGCGAAACTGAAGCTTTCTTT. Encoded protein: CASSPNPGEGETEAFF.

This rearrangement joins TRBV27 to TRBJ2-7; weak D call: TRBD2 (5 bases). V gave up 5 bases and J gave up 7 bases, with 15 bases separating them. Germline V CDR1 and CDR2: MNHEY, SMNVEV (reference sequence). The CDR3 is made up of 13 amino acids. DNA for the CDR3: TGTGCCAGCAGTGATTTGGGAGCGTCGGAGCAGTACTTC. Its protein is CASSDLGASEQYF.

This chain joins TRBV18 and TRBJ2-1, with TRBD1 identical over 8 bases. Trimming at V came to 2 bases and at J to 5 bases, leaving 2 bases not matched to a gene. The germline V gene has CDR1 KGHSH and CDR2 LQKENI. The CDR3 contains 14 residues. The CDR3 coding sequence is TGTGCCAGCTCACCAGTGACAGGGGACAATGAGCAGTTCTTC. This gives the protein CASSPVTGDNEQFF.

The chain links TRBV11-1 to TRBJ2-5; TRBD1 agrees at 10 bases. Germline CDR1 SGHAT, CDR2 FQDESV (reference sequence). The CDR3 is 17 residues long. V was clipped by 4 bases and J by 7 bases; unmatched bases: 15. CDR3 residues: CASSSQTGGAGIRTQYF. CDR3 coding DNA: TGTGCCAGCAGCTCACAGACAGGGGGCGCCGGGATTAGGACCCAGTACTTC. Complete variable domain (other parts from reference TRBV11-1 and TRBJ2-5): EAEVAQSPRYKITEKSQAVAFWCDPISGHATLYWYRQILGQGPELLVQFQDESVVDDSQLPKDRFSAERLKGVDSTLKIQPAELGDSAMYLCASSSQTGGAGIRTQYFGPGTRLLVL.

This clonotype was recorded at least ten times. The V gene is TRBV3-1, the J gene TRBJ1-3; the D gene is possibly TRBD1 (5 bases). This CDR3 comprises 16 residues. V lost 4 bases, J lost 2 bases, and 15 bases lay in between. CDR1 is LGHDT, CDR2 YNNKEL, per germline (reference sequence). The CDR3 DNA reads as TGTGCCAGCAGCCGTACCGGGGACCGGCCTGGAAACACCATATATTTT. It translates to CASSRTGDRPGNTIYF.

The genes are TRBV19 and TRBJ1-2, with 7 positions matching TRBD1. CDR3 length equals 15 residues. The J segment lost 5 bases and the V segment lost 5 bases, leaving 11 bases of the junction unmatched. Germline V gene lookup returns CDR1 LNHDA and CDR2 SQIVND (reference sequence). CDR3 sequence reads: CASSAGQLGLYGYTF. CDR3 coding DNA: TGTGCCAGTAGTGCGGGACAGCTGGGTCTTTATGGCTACACCTTC.

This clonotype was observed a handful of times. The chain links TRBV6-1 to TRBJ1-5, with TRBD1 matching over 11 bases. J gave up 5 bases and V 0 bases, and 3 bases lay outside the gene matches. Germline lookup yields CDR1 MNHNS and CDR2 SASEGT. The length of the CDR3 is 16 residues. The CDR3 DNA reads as TGTGCCAGCAGTGAAGCGGTGGGACAGGGGGATCAGCCCCAGCATTTT. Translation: CASSEAVGQGDQPQHF.

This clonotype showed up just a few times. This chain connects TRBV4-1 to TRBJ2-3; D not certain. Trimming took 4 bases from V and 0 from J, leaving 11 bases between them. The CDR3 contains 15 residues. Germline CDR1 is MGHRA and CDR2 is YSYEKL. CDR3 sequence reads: CASSPTPGSTDTQYF. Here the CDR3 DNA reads TGCGCCAGCAGCCCCACCCCCGGTAGCACAGATACGCAGTATTTT.

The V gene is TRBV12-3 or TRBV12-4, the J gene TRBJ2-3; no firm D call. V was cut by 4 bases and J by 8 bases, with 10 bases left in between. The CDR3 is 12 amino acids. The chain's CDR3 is CASSSSETTQYF. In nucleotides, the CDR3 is TGTGCCAGCAGTTCCAGCGAAACTACGCAGTATTTT.

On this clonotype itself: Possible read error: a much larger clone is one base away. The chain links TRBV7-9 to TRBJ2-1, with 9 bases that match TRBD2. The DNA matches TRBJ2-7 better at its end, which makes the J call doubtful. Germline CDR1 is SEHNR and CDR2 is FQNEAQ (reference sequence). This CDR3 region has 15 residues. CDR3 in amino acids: CASSLGGRVDNEQYF. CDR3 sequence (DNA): TGTGCCAGCAGCTTAGGCGGGAGGGTCGACAATGAGCAGTACTTC.

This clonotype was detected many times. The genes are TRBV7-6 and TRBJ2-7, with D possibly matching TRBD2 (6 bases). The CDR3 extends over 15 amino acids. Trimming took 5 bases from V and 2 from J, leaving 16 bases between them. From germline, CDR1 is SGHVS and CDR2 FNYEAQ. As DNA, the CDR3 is TGTGCCAGCAGCCTGACCCGGGACTCAACCTACGAGCAGTACTTC. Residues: CASSLTRDSTYEQYF.

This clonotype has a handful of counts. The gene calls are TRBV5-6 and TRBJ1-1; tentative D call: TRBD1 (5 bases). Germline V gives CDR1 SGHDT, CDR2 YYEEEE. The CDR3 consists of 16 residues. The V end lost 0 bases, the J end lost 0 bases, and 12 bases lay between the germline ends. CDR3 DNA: TGTGCCAGCAGCTTGGGACAGACCTTCATGAACACTGAAGCTTTCTTT. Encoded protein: CASSLGQTFMNTEAFF. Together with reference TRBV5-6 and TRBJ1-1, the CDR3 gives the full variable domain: DAGVTQSPTHLIKTRGQQVTLRCSPKSGHDTVSWYQQALGQGPQFIFQYYEEEERQRGNFPDRFSGHQFPNYSSELNVNALLLGDSALYLCASSLGQTFMNTEAFFGQGTRLTVV.